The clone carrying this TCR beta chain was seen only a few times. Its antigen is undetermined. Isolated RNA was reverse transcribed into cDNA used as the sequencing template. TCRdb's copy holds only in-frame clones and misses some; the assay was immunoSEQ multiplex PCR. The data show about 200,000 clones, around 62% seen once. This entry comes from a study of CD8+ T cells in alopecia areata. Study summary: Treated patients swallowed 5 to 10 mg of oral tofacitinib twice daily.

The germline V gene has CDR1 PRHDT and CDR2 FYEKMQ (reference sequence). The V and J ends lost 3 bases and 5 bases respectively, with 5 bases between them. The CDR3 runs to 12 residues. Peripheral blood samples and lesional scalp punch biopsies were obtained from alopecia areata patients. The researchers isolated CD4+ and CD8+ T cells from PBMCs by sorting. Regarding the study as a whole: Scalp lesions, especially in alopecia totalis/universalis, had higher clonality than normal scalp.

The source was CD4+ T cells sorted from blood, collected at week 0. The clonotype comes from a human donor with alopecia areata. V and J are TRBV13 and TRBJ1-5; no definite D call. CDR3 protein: CASSFRDQPQHF. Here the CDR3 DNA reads TGTGCCAGCAGCTTCCGGGATCAGCCCCAGCATTTT. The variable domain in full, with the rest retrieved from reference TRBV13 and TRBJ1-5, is AAGVIQSPRHLIKEKRETATLKCYPIPRHDTVYWYQQGPGQDPQFLISFYEKMQSDKGSIPDRFSAQQFSDYHSELNMSSLELGDSALYFCASSFRDQPQHFGDGTRLSIL.